Shown below are 26 T cell receptor beta chains from a single sample sequenced in a study of shared clonotypes between healthy human individuals. Libraries were prepared by immunoSEQ multiplex PCR; TCRdb keeps only in-frame clonotypes and omits some of them. This repertoire shows more than 400,000 clones, 60% to 80% found once; its top ten account for 12%. The sequencing input was PBMCs. These receptors were collected from a woman in her 40s in good health. Some clones in this sample may be carry-over from other donors' samples.

Note on this clone: At one boundary the junction diverges from the germline segment, which might be a read error. The V and J genes are TRBV7-3 and TRBJ2-1, with 8 bases aligning to TRBD1. Germline values: CDR1 SGHTA, CDR2 FQGTGA. CDR3 length: 15 residues. The chain's CDR3 is CASSLNGDRGDEQFF. CDR3 nucleotide sequence: TGTGCTAGCAGCTTAAATGGAGACAGGGGCGATGAGCAGTTCTTC.

The chain joins TRBV9 to TRBJ2-7; 7 bases fit TRBD2. Germline lookup yields CDR1 SGDLS and CDR2 YYNGEE. With 0 bases clipped from V and 2 bases from J, the junction kept 5 bases outside the gene matches. This CDR3 comprises 15 residues. The CDR3 DNA reads TGTGCCAGCAGCGTAGGACTAGCCGAAACCTACGAGCAGTACTTC. Amino acids: CASSVGLAETYEQYF.

The chain couples TRBV4-3 to TRBJ2-7; 10 nucleotides agree with TRBD2. The length of the CDR3 is 16 residues. From germline, CDR1 is LGHNA and CDR2 YSLEER. J was trimmed by 6 bases and V by 0 bases; bases with no gene match: 8. The CDR3 DNA is TGCGCCAGCAGCCAAGATATTCTAGCGGGAGTTTTCGAGCAGTACTTC. Its translation is CASSQDILAGVFEQYF.

This clone was counted once. DNA for the CDR3: TGTGCCAGCAGCTTAGCTGGAGGGTATAATGGCTACACCTTC. Translation gives CASSLAGGYNGYTF. The rearrangement uses TRBV11-2 and TRBJ1-2; D ambiguous. The V and J ends lost 1 base and 6 bases respectively, with 12 bases between them. The CDR3 loop spans 14 amino acids. Germline V CDR1 and CDR2: SGHAT, FQNNGV.

The CDR3 loop is CASSLGLAGEETQYF. The CDR3 DNA sequence: TGTGCCAGCAGCTTGGGACTAGCGGGGGAAGAGACCCAGTACTTC. This chain connects TRBV7-3 to TRBJ2-5, with 14 bases matching TRBD2. Germline-derived CDR1 and CDR2 are SGHTA and FQGTGA. The length of the CDR3 is 15 residues. Trimming cost V 3 bases and J 3 bases; bases outside gene matches: 0.

The rearrangement uses TRBV12-2 and TRBJ1-6; the D call of TRBD1 is as the table states it, not checked on the DNA. TRBV12-2 constitutes a pseudogene. CDR3 length: 15 amino acids. CDR3 in amino acids: CAVPTGKTYNSPLHF. The CDR3 DNA follows: TGTGCAGTACCCACAGGGAAAACCTATAATTCACCCCTCCACTTT.

V and J are TRBV28 and TRBJ2-5; 8 nucleotides agree with TRBD1. Germline V gene data show CDR1 as MDHEN and CDR2 as SYDVKM. The CDR3 contains 16 residues. V lost 1 base and J lost 7; bases outside the gene matches: 11. This CDR3 reads CASSLSGRGLVGTQYF. CDR3 nucleotide sequence: TGTGCCAGCAGTTTATCGGGCAGGGGGCTGGTTGGGACCCAGTACTTC.

The chain's CDR3 is CASSWGPGTSGNEQYF. The CDR3 DNA follows: TGTGCCAGCTCATGGGGTCCCGGGACTAGCGGGAACGAGCAGTACTTC. The rearrangement joins TRBV18 to TRBJ2-7; 13 bases are shared with TRBD2. V lost 5 bases and J lost 5; bases outside the gene matches: 9. Germline values: CDR1 KGHSH, CDR2 LQKENI. The CDR3 has 16 residues.

CDR3 loop: CASSMGQGMYYGYTF. The DNA for the CDR3 is TGTGCCAGTAGTATGGGACAGGGGATGTACTATGGCTACACCTTC. The chain joins TRBV19 to TRBJ1-2; 10 nucleotides line up with TRBD1. The germline V gene encodes CDR1 LNHDA and CDR2 SQIVND (reference sequence). V was pared by 3 bases and J by 3 bases, with 4 bases of the junction left unmatched. The CDR3 runs 15 residues.

The chain is built from TRBV27 and TRBJ2-6; D remains unclear. Trimming removed 2 bases from V and 2 bases from J, with 4 bases in between. CDR3 length: 14 residues. CDR1 and CDR2 (germline): MNHEY, SMNVEV (reference sequence). The DNA of the CDR3 is TGTGCCAGCAGTTTAGGGCCTGGGGCCAACGTCCTGACTTTC. This sequence encodes CASSLGPGANVLTF. Combining the CDR3 with reference TRBV27 and TRBJ2-6 gives the whole variable domain EAQVTQNPRYLITVTGKKLTVTCSQNMNHEYMSWYRQDPGLGLRQIYYSMNVEVTDKGDVPEGYKVSRKEKRNFPLILESPSPNQTSLYFCASSLGPGANVLTFGAGSRLTVL.

The chain is built from TRBV4-3 and TRBJ1-1; tentatively, D is TRBD1 (5 bases). V lost 0 bases to trimming and J lost 6 bases, with 20 bases between them. Germline V gene lookup returns CDR1 LGHNA and CDR2 YSLEER. CDR3 length equals 17 residues. In DNA form, the CDR3 reads TGCGCCAGCAGCCAAGATTTAGGGGTACAGGTTTTAGCTGAAGCTTTCTTT. As protein: CASSQDLGVQVLAEAFF.

The genes are TRBV18 and TRBJ2-3; no reliable D call. Trimming removed 2 bases from V and 1 base from J, with 13 bases in between. The CDR3 totals 16 residues. Germline CDR1 reads KGHSH; CDR2 reads LQKENI. CDR3 amino acids: CASSPMGSRGTDTQYF. DNA for the CDR3: TGTGCCAGCTCACCAATGGGGTCTAGAGGCACAGATACGCAGTATTTT.

This chain links TRBV18 with TRBJ2-1; 10 nucleotides align to TRBD2. The CDR3 is made up of 15 amino acids. The V gene's germline CDR1 is KGHSH and CDR2 LQKENI. V shed 3 bases and J 7 bases; nucleotides not matched to a gene: 6. The DNA of the CDR3 is TGTGCCAGCTCACCGGGACTAGCGCTTGGGAATGAGCAGTTCTTC. It specifies CASSPGLALGNEQFF.

The chain joins TRBV18 to TRBJ1-1, with 7 positions matching TRBD1. Per the germline V gene, CDR1 is KGHSH and CDR2 is LQKENI. The CDR3 contains 14 residues. V trimming: 6 bases; J trimming: 0 bases; junction bases outside the gene matches: 4. This CDR3 reads CASSPGGLNTEAFF. CDR3 sequence (DNA): TGTGCCAGCTCCCCAGGGGGGCTGAACACTGAAGCTTTCTTT.

This chain uses TRBV18 with TRBJ1-3; possibly TRBD1 for D (6 bases). Germline V gene data show CDR1 as KGHSH and CDR2 as LQKENI. V was cut by 2 bases and J by 5 bases, with 10 bases left in between. The CDR3 runs to 14 residues. This CDR3 reads CASSPWTERNTIYF. The CDR3 nucleotides are TGTGCCAGCTCACCATGGACAGAAAGAAACACCATATATTTT.

This sequence joins TRBV28 and TRBJ2-7; possible D gene TRBD2, 7 bases. Germline V gene sequence: CDR1 MDHEN, CDR2 SYDVKM. The ends were cut back, 8 bases at V and 3 bases at J, with 20 bases in the middle. The CDR3 covers 15 residues. The CDR3 sequence is CASLPGGGQYYEQYF. CDR3 sequence (DNA): TGTGCCAGCCTACCGGGCGGGGGACAATACTACGAGCAGTACTTC.

The chain links TRBV28 to TRBJ2-2; D is perhaps TRBD2 (7 bases). CDR1 and CDR2 (germline): MDHEN, SYDVKM. V lost 6 bases and J lost 0, with 17 bases in between. The CDR3 consists of 17 residues. CDR3: CASSPVGGPSNTGELFF. CDR3 nucleotide sequence: TGTGCCAGCAGCCCCGTGGGGGGGCCCTCGAACACCGGGGAGCTGTTTTTT. The whole variable domain, remainder taken from reference TRBV28 and TRBJ2-2, is DVKVTQSSRYLVKRTGEKVFLECVQDMDHENMFWYRQDPGLGLRLIYFSYDVKMKEKGDIPEGYSVSREKKERFSLILESASTNQTSMYLCASSPVGGPSNTGELFFGEGSRLTVL.

The J gene is TRBJ2-5, the V gene TRBV5-4; no clear D. The length of the CDR3 is 12 residues. Germline CDR1 is SGHNT and CDR2 is YYREEE (reference sequence). Trimming left V 4 bases short and J 3 bases short, with 7 bases between. CDR3 nucleotide sequence: TGTGCCAGCAGCAGGCCGGAAGAGACCCAGTACTTC. Encoded protein: CASSRPEETQYF.

The J gene is TRBJ1-5, the V gene TRBV6-4, with 8 bases that match TRBD1. The CDR3 extends over 16 amino acids. The germline V gene has CDR1 MRHNA and CDR2 SNTAGT. J was trimmed by 3 bases and V by 0 bases; bases with no gene match: 4. This CDR3 reads CASSDSRQGNNQPQHF. The CDR3 coding sequence is TGTGCCAGCAGTGACTCGAGACAGGGGAACAATCAGCCCCAGCATTTT.

This chain uses TRBV7-2 with TRBJ2-7; no clear D. Deletions cut 5 bases from V and 0 bases from J, with 11 bases between. The CDR3 extends over 14 amino acids. The V gene's germline CDR1 is SGHTA and CDR2 FQGNSA. For the CDR3, the DNA is TGTGCCAGCAGCCCAGGACGGAGCTCCTACGAGCAGTACTTC. Protein: CASSPGRSSYEQYF. Full variable domain (rest looked up from reference TRBV7-2 and TRBJ2-7): GAGVSQSPSNKVTEKGKDVELRCDPISGHTALYWYRQSLGQGLEFLIYFQGNSAPDKSGLPSDRFSAERTGGSVSTLTIQRTQQEDSAVYLCASSPGRSSYEQYFGPGTRLTVT.

The rearrangement joins TRBV7-3 to TRBJ1-1, with 7 bases identical to TRBD1. V lost 1 base and J lost 3; bases outside the gene matches: 17. The germline V gene encodes CDR1 SGHTA and CDR2 FQGTGA. CDR3 length: 19 residues. The CDR3 is CASSLIIRDRVLQHTEAFF. In DNA form, the CDR3 reads TGTGCCAGCAGCTTAATAATCCGTGACAGGGTACTACAACACACTGAAGCTTTCTTT.

The gene calls are TRBV5-4 and TRBJ2-1; D unclear. The CDR3 is 13 residues long. The ends were cut back, 1 base at V and 13 bases at J, with 15 bases in the middle. Germline CDR1 is SGHNT and CDR2 is YYREEE (reference sequence). DNA for the CDR3: TGTGCCAGCAGCTTGCCCTCCGAGCCGGTTCAGTTCTTC. Translated: CASSLPSEPVQFF.

The J gene is TRBJ2-1, the V gene TRBV27; 10 bases match TRBD2. The J segment lost 4 bases and the V segment lost 6 bases, leaving 6 bases of the junction unmatched. The length of the CDR3 is 15 residues. Germline CDR1 MNHEY, CDR2 SMNVEV (reference sequence). The CDR3 DNA is TGTGCCAGCAGATTCAGGACTAGCGGTTACAATGAGCAGTTCTTC. Encoded protein: CASRFRTSGYNEQFF.

The J gene is TRBJ2-2, the V gene TRBV5-1; D remains unclear. Germline V gives CDR1 SGHRS, CDR2 YFSETQ. The CDR3 is 16 residues long. Trimming took 1 base from V and 0 from J, leaving 10 bases between them. The CDR3 nucleotides are TGCGCCAGCAGCTTGTCCCTAGTAACGAACACCGGGGAGCTGTTTTTT. Its protein product is CASSLSLVTNTGELFF.

CDR3 sequence (DNA): TGTGCCAGCAGTTCCGGACAGGACGGAGGGGAAAAACTGTTTTTT. Its translation is CASSSGQDGGEKLFF. This chain connects TRBV28 to TRBJ1-4; the match to TRBD1 covers 7 bases. Trimming at V came to 4 bases and at J to 8 bases, leaving 10 bases not matched to a gene. Germline V gene data show CDR1 as MDHEN and CDR2 as SYDVKM. This CDR3 has 15 residues.

The chain recombines TRBV28 with TRBJ2-1; TRBD2 aligns across 9 bases. CDR3 size: 13 residues. CDR1 MDHEN and CDR2 SYDVKM come from the germline V gene. V gave up 8 bases and J gave up 9 bases; unmatched junction bases: 8. In DNA form, the CDR3 reads TGTGCCAGCTCCTTTCTAGCGGGGCGTGAGCAGTTCTTC. Its protein is CASSFLAGREQFF.